This TCR beta chain came from a study of T cell clonality in common variable immunodeficiency. General study points: In common variable immunodeficiency, TCR beta chains reportedly carried fewer deletions and N-nucleotide insertions.

Both groups were predominantly of Caucasian heritage. Germline values: CDR1 SGDLS, CDR2 YYNGEE. V trimming: 3 bases; J trimming: 3 bases; junction bases outside the gene matches: 4. The CDR3 spans 15 residues. This clone came up many times. Antigen unknown. The read falls 3 residues short of the CDR3 end, and the missing part is taken from the germline J gene. Data came from immunoSEQ multiplex PCR; TCRdb stores just in-frame clones and leaves some out. The repertoire has tens of thousands of clones, none seen only once; the ten largest take 5% to 7%. This TCR came from a person aged 18-70 years in good health. V is TRBV9 and J is TRBJ2-3, with 10 bases that match TRBD2. Sequencing used peripheral blood mononuclear cells. The covered CDR3 bases are TGTGCCAGCAGCGACAGCGGGAGGGCGACAGATACG. This translates into CASSDSGRATDT. The full CDR3 reads CASSDSGRATDTQYF.